A selection of T cell receptor beta chains follows, all from one sample in a study of long-term antiretroviral therapy in people with HIV. Profiling relied on immunoSEQ multiplex PCR, and the TCRdb table lists in-frame clones only, not all of them. The sample consists of 20,000 to 30,000 clones, 70% to 85% of them appearing once. The sequencing here drew on unsorted PBMCs, taken 1.2 years after starting antiretroviral therapy. Receptors were obtained from a woman aged 40 to 49 with HIV. CDR3s include the opening cysteine and the closing phenylalanine or tryptophan. D genes are given only for firm matches. Expanded clones get a size class; other rows say once, few or many, or leave the size out.

NA | TRBJ1-2 | once | TRBV15 | TGTGCCACCAGCAGAGATGTGGCAGGACCTGAGGGCTACACCTTC | CATSRDVAGPEGYTF
NA | TRBJ2-3 | NA | TRBV7-9 | TGTGCCAGCAGCCAGCGCGAGGGGGGGGGCACAGATACGCAGTATTTT | CASSQREGGGTDTQYF
TRBD1 | TRBJ2-1 | once | TRBV7-9 | TGTGCCAGCAGCTTAGACCCCCTGACAGGGCTCTACACCTACAATGAGCAGTTCTTC | CASSLDPLTGLYTYNEQFF
TRBD2 | TRBJ2-3 | NA | TRBV5-1 | TGCGCCAGCAGCTTGGAGTTCGGGACTAGCGGTTCTAGCACAGATACGCAGTATTTT | CASSLEFGTSGSSTDTQYF
NA | TRBJ2-3 | once | TRBV9 | TGTGCCAGCACCCCCTCGGGACTCTTCACAGATACGCAGTATTTT | CASTPSGLFTDTQYF
NA | TRBJ1-1 | NA | TRBV7-9 | TGTGCCAGCAGCCAGACAGACAGAAACACTGAAGCTTTCTTT | CASSQTDRNTEAFF
NA | TRBJ2-5 | NA | TRBV5-5 | TGTGCCAGCAGCTTGTCTGAGACCCAGTACTTC | CASSLSETQYF
NA | TRBJ2-5 | NA | TRBV5-6 | TGTGCCAGCAGCTTTGGGACGTCTGAGACCCAGTACTTC | CASSFGTSETQYF
NA | TRBJ2-5 | NA | TRBV5-5 | TGTGCCAGCAACGGGGGGCTCCAAGAGACCCAGTACTTC | CASNGGLQETQYF
NA | TRBJ2-6 | NA | TRBV18 | TGTGCCAGCTCACCACAGGGGAACGGGGCCAACGTCCTGACTTTC | CASSPQGNGANVLTF
TRBD1 | TRBJ2-1 | NA | TRBV2 | TGTGCCAGCAGAGACAGGGCCCATGAGCAGTTCTTC | CASRDRAHEQFF
NA | TRBJ2-1 | NA | TRBV30 | TGTGCCTGGAGTCCAGGATGGAATGAGCAGTTCTTC | CAWSPGWNEQFF